The 26 T cell receptor beta chains in this list originate from one sample, sequenced in a study of beta chain features in type 1 diabetes. The authors reverse transcribed all of the isolated RNA, so sequencing captured expressed TCRB transcripts. Clones were sequenced by immunoSEQ multiplex PCR, and TCRdb holds only the in-frame ones, with some missing. Of just over 600,000 clones in the sample, less than 20% are singletons; the top ten hold about 0.093%. Sequencing was done on a sample of naive CD4+ T cells from blood. The receptor source for this set is a man aged 18 to 29 in good health.

This clone was seen only a few times. V is TRBV5-1 and J is TRBJ1-4; possible D gene TRBD1, 5 bases. V lost 2 bases, J lost 3 bases, and 11 bases lay in between. The CDR3 extends over 15 amino acids. In germline, CDR1 is SGHRS, CDR2 YFSETQ. The CDR3 DNA follows: TGCGCCAGCAGCTTCGGAGGGGCATCTAATGAAAAACTGTTTTTT. Encoded protein: CASSFGGASNEKLFF.

In its sample, this clone was seen a few times. This chain joins TRBV11-2 and TRBJ1-1; no firm D call. The CDR3 is 14 amino acids. Trimming pared 5 bases from V and 7 bases from J, leaving 17 bases between. Germline loops: CDR1 SGHAT, CDR2 FQNNGV. This CDR3 reads CASSPRGQKSEAFF. The CDR3 DNA follows: TGTGCCAGCAGCCCGAGAGGGCAGAAGAGTGAAGCTTTCTTT.

The chain recombines TRBV7-2 with TRBJ2-1; 8 bases line up with TRBD2. CDR1 is SGHTA and CDR2 is FQGNSA in the germline V gene. The V gene end was trimmed by 5 bases and the J gene end by 6 bases; junction bases not matched to a gene: 12. This CDR3 spans 16 amino acids. The CDR3 coding sequence is TGTGCCAGCAGCCGCTTAAAGGGACTAGTTGCCAATGAGCAGTTCTTC. Residues: CASSRLKGLVANEQFF.

The chain has TRBV21-1 and TRBJ1-2; TRBD1 is taken as the D call from the table, unchecked against the DNA. TRBV21-1 is given as a pseudogene. There are 17 residues in the CDR3. The CDR3 bases are TGTGCCAGCAGCAAAGCAACCAATATCGGACAGGGCTATGGCTACACCTTC. It specifies CASSKATNIGQGYGYTF.

The CDR3 DNA is TGCAGCGTTTCGGGACAGAAGGCCTACGAGCAGTACTTC. As protein: CSVSGQKAYEQYF. The chain is built from TRBV29-1 and TRBJ2-5; 7 bases are a match to TRBD1. The end of the DNA is better explained by TRBJ2-7, so the J call may be wrong. The CDR3 has 13 residues. CDR1 and CDR2 from the germline V gene are SQVTM and ANQGSEA.

This clone has just a few counts. The V call is TRBV28, the J call TRBJ2-1, with D maybe TRBD1 (5 bases). Germline assignment: CDR1 MDHEN and CDR2 SYDVKM. CDR3 length equals 16 residues. The germline V and J ends were trimmed by 8 bases and 5 bases, with 22 bases remaining between them. The CDR3 loop is CASGGASTINNNEQFF. For the CDR3, the DNA is TGTGCCAGCGGTGGGGCGAGCACAATTAACAACAATGAGCAGTTCTTC.

This clone was picked up a small number of times. This chain connects TRBV5-1 to TRBJ1-1; D is possibly TRBD1 (5 bases). V lost 4 bases to trimming and J lost 10 bases, with 20 bases between them. CDR1 and CDR2 (germline): SGHRS, YFSETQ. The CDR3 is made up of 14 amino acids. The CDR3 loop reads CASSPGTSSVGAFF. The CDR3 bases are TGCGCCAGCAGCCCCGGGACTTCCTCAGTCGGAGCTTTCTTT. The full variable domain, rest sourced from reference TRBV5-1 and TRBJ1-1, is KAGVTQTPRYLIKTRGQQVTLSCSPISGHRSVSWYQQTPGQGLQFLFEYFSETQRNKGNFPGRFSGRQFSNSRSEMNVSTLELGDSALYLCASSPGTSSVGAFFGQGTRLTVV.

This rearrangement joins TRBV28 to TRBJ2-7; the D call may be TRBD1 or TRBD2 (5 bases each). Germline V gene lookup returns CDR1 MDHEN and CDR2 SYDVKM. The CDR3 sequence is 15 residues long. Trimming cost V 6 bases and J 4 bases, with 19 bases left between them. The CDR3 sequence: CASRGWSREGYEQYF. CDR3 nucleotide sequence: TGTGCCAGCAGGGGGTGGAGCCGAGAGGGGTACGAGCAGTACTTC.

This clone occurred a few times. Written as DNA, the CDR3 is TGTGCCAGCAGTGCCCGTGGGGCGCGCACAGATACGCAGTATTTT. Residues: CASSARGARTDTQYF. The chain couples TRBV2 to TRBJ2-3; a possible D gene is TRBD1 (5 bases). Per the germline V gene, CDR1 is SNHLY and CDR2 is FYNNEI. The CDR3 is 15 residues long. Between the trimmed V and J ends, which lost 4 bases and 1 base, there was a span of 12 bases.

In its sample, this clone was seen a few times. The chain joins TRBV25-1 to TRBJ1-2; weak D call: TRBD1 (6 bases). The germline gives CDR1 MGHDK, CDR2 SYGVNS. This CDR3 comprises 14 residues. The V and J ends lost 2 bases and 4 bases respectively, with 11 bases between them. The CDR3 sequence: CASSEQGTIYGYTF. CDR3 DNA sequence: TGTGCCAGCAGTGAACAGGGGACGATCTATGGCTACACCTTC.

The J gene is TRBJ1-5, the V gene TRBV7-2, with TRBD1 as a possible D gene (6 bases). Germline lookup yields CDR1 SGHTA and CDR2 FQGNSA. V was shortened by 6 bases and J by 5 bases, with 11 bases between the two germline ends. The CDR3 length is 13 residues. The CDR3 nucleotides read TGTGCCAGCAGGAAGGGGGGCGATCAGCCCCAGCATTTT. Encoded protein: CASRKGGDQPQHF.

This clone was observed a few times. The chain carries TRBV28 and TRBJ2-2, with D maybe TRBD1 (5 bases). The germline gives CDR1 MDHEN, CDR2 SYDVKM. Trimming took 3 bases from V and 2 from J, leaving 13 bases between them. The CDR3 extends over 16 amino acids. The CDR3 is CASSLGGQGNTGELFF. The CDR3 nucleotides read TGTGCCAGCAGTTTGGGTGGGCAGGGAAACACCGGGGAGCTGTTTTTT.

The table lists this clone with a few counts. This chain uses TRBV5-4 with TRBJ2-5; 7 bases map to TRBD1. Germline V CDR1 and CDR2: SGHNT, YYREEE (reference sequence). The CDR3 consists of 15 residues. V shed 3 bases, J shed 4 bases, and the junction held 9 bases outside the gene matches. The CDR3 DNA is TGTGCCAGCAGCTCGACAGGGAGAAGTCTAGAGACCCAGTACTTC. Translating it yields CASSSTGRSLETQYF.

The chain joins TRBV13 to TRBJ2-7; 7 bases match TRBD1. The CDR3 has 14 amino acids. The junction had 6 bases not matched to a gene; V was cut back by 4 bases and J by 3 bases. Germline CDR1 reads PRHDT; CDR2 reads FYEKMQ (reference sequence). The DNA of the CDR3 is TGTGCCAGCAGCTCGCGACAGGGCCTCTACGAGCAGTACTTC. This sequence encodes CASSSRQGLYEQYF.

The sample holds a few counts of this clone. The V and J genes are TRBV6-5 and TRBJ2-1, with D possibly TRBD2 on 5 matching bases. Trimming took off 4 bases at V and 4 bases at J, with 17 bases between the two ends. CDR3 length equals 16 residues. CDR1 is MNHEY and CDR2 is SVGAGI in the germline V gene. This chain's CDR3 is CASSSPAVFLYNEQFF. The CDR3 nucleotides read TGTGCCAGCAGTTCCCCAGCGGTCTTCCTATACAATGAGCAGTTCTTC.

This clone came up a few times. The genes are TRBV5-1 and TRBJ2-1; unclear D gene. In germline, CDR1 is SGHRS, CDR2 YFSETQ. The CDR3 is 14 amino acids. The V and J ends lost 1 base and 1 base respectively, with 6 bases between them. The CDR3 DNA is TGCGCCAGCAGCTTGCAGGAATCCTACAATGAGCAGTTCTTC. This encodes CASSLQESYNEQFF.

This clone was seen a few times. V and J are TRBV28 and TRBJ2-7, with 7 bases matching TRBD1. The CDR3 is 15 residues long. The junction had 7 bases not matched to a gene; V was cut back by 5 bases and J by 0 bases. Per germline, CDR1 MDHEN and CDR2 SYDVKM. The CDR3 region is CASSLDRAFSYEQYF. As DNA, the CDR3 is TGTGCCAGCAGTCTCGACAGGGCTTTCTCCTACGAGCAGTACTTC. The complete variable domain, with remaining parts taken from reference TRBV28 and TRBJ2-7, reads DVKVTQSSRYLVKRTGEKVFLECVQDMDHENMFWYRQDPGLGLRLIYFSYDVKMKEKGDIPEGYSVSREKKERFSLILESASTNQTSMYLCASSLDRAFSYEQYFGPGTRLTVT.

This chain connects TRBV7-2 to TRBJ1-1, with D tentatively TRBD1 (6 bases). Germline CDR1 SGHTA, CDR2 FQGNSA. The CDR3 has 15 residues. V lost 6 bases and J lost 1, with 15 bases in between. In DNA, the CDR3 is TGTGCCAGCAGTCCAGGGCAGGGGAGGAACACTGAAGCTTTCTTT. It is translated as CASSPGQGRNTEAFF.

J is TRBJ2-6 and V is TRBV28; D possibly corresponds to TRBD2 (6 bases). This CDR3 has 15 residues. Germline V gives CDR1 MDHEN, CDR2 SYDVKM. Trimming left V 6 bases short and J 1 base short, with 10 bases between. The CDR3 nucleotides are TGTGCCAGCAGCTCCGCGGGGTCTGGGGCCAACGTCCTGACTTTC. Its translation is CASSSAGSGANVLTF.

In this sample, this clone turned up a few times. V usage is TRBV27 and J usage is TRBJ1-5; 7 positions agree with TRBD1. CDR3 length: 15 amino acids. J lost 11 bases, V lost 0 bases, and 10 bases had no gene match. Per the germline V gene, CDR1 is MNHEY and CDR2 is SMNVEV (reference sequence). The CDR3 coding sequence is TGTGCCAGCAGTTTATCGCGGACAGGTTCTGGGGCCCAGCATTTT. It encodes CASSLSRTGSGAQHF.

At least ten counts were recorded for this clone. The J gene is TRBJ2-1, the V gene TRBV5-4, with D unresolved. CDR1 is SGHNT, CDR2 YYREEE, per germline (reference sequence). The CDR3 is made up of 12 amino acids. V shed 3 bases and J shed 8 bases, with 9 bases lying between them. CDR3 amino acids: CASSSGWHEQFF. The CDR3 nucleotides are TGTGCCAGCAGCTCCGGGTGGCATGAGCAGTTCTTC.

This clone appeared a few times. V and J are TRBV19 and TRBJ2-7, with TRBD2 as a possible D gene (6 bases). CDR3 size: 14 residues. Germline V gene sequence: CDR1 LNHDA, CDR2 SQIVND (reference sequence). The V gene lost 7 bases and the J gene lost 4 bases, with 17 bases spanning the gap. The CDR3 DNA reads TGTGCCAGTATGGACCCGGGAGTCGGTTACGAGCAGTACTTC. This gives the protein CASMDPGVGYEQYF.

This clone was seen more than once but under ten times. This rearrangement joins TRBV28 to TRBJ2-3; no clear D. The V end was cut by 5 bases, the J end by 2 bases, with 8 bases between. CDR1 is MDHEN and CDR2 is SYDVKM in the germline V gene. The CDR3 is 13 residues long. The CDR3 protein is CASSPAVTDTQYF. CDR3 nucleotides: TGTGCCAGCAGTCCCGCGGTCACAGATACGCAGTATTTT.

The sample holds a few counts of this clone. The chain carries TRBV2 and TRBJ1-5, with D perhaps matching TRBD1 (5 bases). This CDR3 has 12 residues. Trimming took 6 bases from V and 7 from J, leaving 10 bases between them. Per germline, CDR1 SNHLY and CDR2 FYNNEI. The CDR3 reads CASRGLEQPQHF. CDR3 bases: TGTGCCAGCAGGGGGCTCGAACAGCCCCAGCATTTT.

J is TRBJ1-1 and V is TRBV2, with D maybe TRBD1 (6 bases). Between the trimmed V and J ends, which lost 6 bases and 8 bases, there was a span of 13 bases. The CDR3 sequence is 12 residues long. Germline-derived CDR1 and CDR2 are SNHLY and FYNNEI. CDR3 DNA sequence: TGTGCCAGCAGAGGCGGGGGCTCGGAAGCTTTCTTT. Its protein product is CASRGGGSEAFF. The entire variable domain, with the rest obtained from reference TRBV2 and TRBJ1-1, is as follows: EPEVTQTPSHQVTQMGQEVILRCVPISNHLYFYWYRQILGQKVEFLVSFYNNEISEKSEIFDDQFSVERPDGSNFTLKIRSTKLEDSAMYFCASRGGGSEAFFGQGTRLTVV.

The chain joins TRBV11-2 to TRBJ2-1; possibly TRBD1 or TRBD2 for D (6 bases each). The germline V gene has CDR1 SGHAT and CDR2 FQNNGV. This CDR3 has 13 amino acids. Trimming took 1 base from V and 9 from J, leaving 10 bases between them. In DNA, the CDR3 is TGTGCCAGCAGCTTAGCGGGGGCGCGTGAGCAGTTCTTC. This codes for CASSLAGAREQFF.